This TCR beta chain was documented in a study of blood T cell repertoires in COVID-19. Study overall: Donors in the United States, Italy and Spain gave samples during acute or convalescent COVID-19.

Per the authors' pipeline: It was from reference gene primer amplification that nucleated cell counts were estimated. Method: immunoSEQ multiplex PCR; TCRdb's copy keeps in-frame clones and lacks some. V and J calls and clone size come straight from that table; D and trimming were deduced from the DNA. The sample lists some 260,000 clones; approximately 82% were seen once. The V end was cut by 3 bases, the J end by 5 bases, with 10 bases between. CDR1 is MDHEN, CDR2 SYDVKM, per germline. CDR3 length equals 13 residues. This clonotype was sampled from a woman under 30 with acute or convalescent COVID-19. V usage is TRBV28 and J usage is TRBJ1-2; D not certain. Sequenced: peripheral blood. CDR3 DNA: TGTGCCAGCAGTTTCCTAGGCCCTTATGGCTACACCTTC. It translates to CASSFLGPYGYTF.